These T cell receptor beta chains were read from a single sample in a study of blood T cell repertoires in COVID-19. Only in-frame clones appear in the TCRdb table, and some are missing; sequencing was by immunoSEQ multiplex PCR. The sample holds approximately 190,000 clones, 70% to 90% seen once. Sequencing was carried out using peripheral blood. These TCRs come from a woman between 35 and 50 years old who had recovered from COVID-19. The CDR3 runs from the conserved cysteine through the conserved F or W. The D gene is left open where the match is weak. Clone size, where shown, is once, few, many, or a class for clones that have expanded.

J gene	clone size	D gene	V gene	CDR3 DNA	CDR3 protein
TRBJ1-5	few	TRBD1	TRBV28	TGTGCCAGCAGTTTACTTGGGCAGGGGGCCGATAGCAATCAGCCCCAGCATTTT	CASSLLGQGADSNQPQHF
TRBJ2-5	-	-	TRBV28	TGTGCCAGCAGTTTTACTACTAAAGAGACCCAGTACTTC	CASSFTTKETQYF
TRBJ2-2	-	-	TRBV6-2/TRBV6-3	TGTGCCAGCAGCCGTCGAGCAGCGCCGGTCACCGGGGAGCTGTTTTTT	CASSRRAAPVTGELFF
TRBJ1-1	-	-	TRBV4-1	TGCGCCAGCAGCCAGGAAATACAGGGCGTTAACACTGAAGCTTTCTTT	CASSQEIQGVNTEAFF
TRBJ2-7	-	-	TRBV5-4	TGTGCCAGCGCCGGCGGGGCTGAGGGGTCCTACGAGCAGTACTTC	CASAGGAEGSYEQYF
TRBJ2-2	-	TRBD2	TRBV7-3	TGTGCCAGCAGCTCCCTCGGACTAGCGGGAGTAGGCGGGGAGCTGTTTTTT	CASSSLGLAGVGGELFF
TRBJ2-2	-	-	TRBV7-9	TGTGCCAGCAGCCAAAAGTTGCGGGAGAACACCGGGGAGCTGTTTTTT	CASSQKLRENTGELFF
TRBJ1-1	-	TRBD1	TRBV28	TGTGCCAGCAGCACGACAGGGCCGAAGGAAGCTTTCTTT	CASSTTGPKEAFF
TRBJ2-6	-	-	TRBV10-3	TGTGCCATCACTGGGGGGACCGGGGCCAACGTCCTGACTTTC	CAITGGTGANVLTF
TRBJ1-1	-	-	TRBV7-9	TGTGCCAGCAGCTTAGTCGTTGGCAAGAATGGCACTGAAGCTTTCTTT	CASSLVVGKNGTEAFF
TRBJ1-2	-	TRBD1	TRBV28	TGTGCCAGCAGTTCTCACATCGGGACAGGGACGGTCTATGGCTACACCTTC	CASSSHIGTGTVYGYTF
TRBJ2-1	-	TRBD1	TRBV19	TGTGCCAGTAACCCGGACAGGGGGCAGGGTGAGCAGTTCTTC	CASNPDRGQGEQFF
TRBJ1-1	-	-	TRBV12-3/TRBV12-4	TGTGCCAGCAGCCTCGGGAACACTGAAGCTTTCTTT	CASSLGNTEAFF
TRBJ1-2	-	-	TRBV21-1	TGTGCCAGCACCTCTGGGAGAACGCGAGGCTACACCTTC	CASTSGRTRGYTF
TRBJ2-1	-	-	TRBV14	TGTGCCAGCAGCTCCCCAGGGCCAGCCTACAATGAGCAGTTCTTC	CASSSPGPAYNEQFF
TRBJ2-1	few	TRBD2	TRBV9	TGTGCCAGCAGCGCGGGACTAGCGCGTGAGCAGTTCTTC	CASSAGLAREQFF
TRBJ1-1	-	TRBD1	TRBV3-1/TRBV3-2	TGTGCCAGCAGCCCAAGGGGGCGTGAAACTGAAGCTTTCTTT	CASSPRGRETEAFF
TRBJ1-5	many	-	TRBV2	TGTGCCAGCGCAGCTAGGAATCAGCCCCAGCATTTT	CASAARNQPQHF
TRBJ1-4	-	-	TRBV28	TGTGCCAGCCTCGGGTTTCTTAATGAAAAACTGTTTTTT	CASLGFLNEKLFF
TRBJ2-2	-	TRBD1	TRBV5-1	TGCGCCAGCAGCTTGGAACAGGGGATCACCGGGGAGCTGTTTTTT	CASSLEQGITGELFF
TRBJ2-2	once	-	TRBV7-8	TGTGCCAGCAGCTCTTGGACAGGGAGGGACACCGGGGAGCTGTTTTTT	CASSSWTGRDTGELFF
TRBJ1-2	-	TRBD1	TRBV9	TGTGCCAGCAGCGAGGGACAGGTATCTAACTATGGCTACACCTTC	CASSEGQVSNYGYTF
TRBJ2-7	-	TRBD1	TRBV28	TGTGCCAGCAGTGGGGGGACAGGGTACCACGAGCAGTACTTC	CASSGGTGYHEQYF
TRBJ2-1	-	-	TRBV3-1/TRBV3-2	TGTGCCAGCAGCCCGGAAGGGGTTTTGTTTGACAATGAGCAGTTCTTC	CASSPEGVLFDNEQFF
TRBJ1-4	-	-	TRBV21-1	TGTGCCAGCAGCAAAGAAGGACAGCCTAATGAAAAACTGTTTTTT	CASSKEGQPNEKLFF
TRBJ2-1	-	-	TRBV5-1	TGCGCCAGCAGCACCGGACAGTCGTACAATGAGCAGTTCTTC	CASSTGQSYNEQFF
TRBJ2-3	once	-	TRBV6-4	TGTGCCAGCAGTGCAAGGGGGAGCACAGATACGCAGTATTTT	CASSARGSTDTQYF